Here is one TCR beta chain with its context. Its cognate antigen has yet to be identified. No base quality information exists; no much larger clone differs at one position. This sample was included in a study of breast tumors, draining lymph nodes, adjacent tissues (TCRdb year 2016). Notes on the research overall: TCR beta repertoires were compared across tumor, adjacent nontumor tissue and axillary lymph nodes obtained from breast cancer patients. The study was designed to assess the relationships and possible T-cell exchange between tumor, surrounding tissue and draining lymph node repertoires in human breast cancer. Overall study results and their limits: Tumor and nontumor tissue repertoires were significantly more similar in luminal-like than in basal-like breast cancer. The data were judged consistent with most tumor T cells deriving from the lymph node and then expanding within tumor tissue. Tumor T-cell repertoires showed less diversity than lymph node repertoires and more diversity than nontumor tissue repertoires, and tumor T-cell repertoires showed preferential V and J gene usage. Rather than being directly demonstrated, the conclusion that tumor T cells originate in lymph nodes was presented as consistent with a hypothesis.

V and J are truncated by 5 bases and 5 bases respectively, leaving an intervening sequence of 15 bases. CDR1 SGHTA and CDR2 FQGTGA are derived from the germline V gene. The CDR3 holds 14 amino acids from the cysteine to the phenylalanine. The DNA shown is the 42-base CDR3, in frame from base 1. Lymph node samples came from the axillary draining lymph nodes of breast cancer patients. The instrument given in TCRdb is Illumina HiSeq 2000. TCR beta chain libraries were generated by multiplex PCR amplification. High-throughput sequencing was used to analyze the amplified TCR beta chain products. The raw public reads went through TCRdb reprocessing: fastp at Q25, MiXCR clone calling, in-frame beta chains kept. Rows with a matching CDR3 protein are joined into one entry that keeps the most common DNA and genes. The sample records roughly 110,000 distinct CDR3 sequences, 30% of which are singletons. Approximately 5.2% of the sample comes from the top ten.

The receptor was derived from a female donor with breast cancer. Some clones in this sample may be carry-over from other donors' samples. The rearranged chain carries TRBV7-3 and TRBJ1-2; the D gene is perhaps TRBD1, from 5 matching bases. Sequenced material: axillary lymph node tissue. The encoded CDR3 is CASSPPRGAYGYTF. The nucleotide sequence reads TGTGCCAGCAGCCCCCCGCGGGGCGCTTATGGCTACACCTTC.